Listed below are T cell receptor beta chains from one sample, sequenced in a study of cytomegalovirus exposure and HLA in healthy donors. Only in-frame clones appear in the TCRdb table, and some are missing; sequencing was by immunoSEQ multiplex PCR. The sample contains about 100,000 clones, approximately 74% of which appear only once. Sequences were obtained from PBMCs. These receptors all stem from a woman aged 40 to 55 in good health and CMV-seropositive. Each CDR3 is given with its conserved first and last residue. A D gene is named only where the DNA matches it firmly. Clone sizes are given selectively: once, few, many, or a class where the clone is expanded.

d_gene: TRBD1
abundance: few
v_gene: TRBV5-1
j_gene: TRBJ2-7
CDR3nt: TGCGCCAGCAGAGTTGGTGGGACAGGGGTGGCGTACGAGCAGTACTTC
CDR3aa: CASRVGGTGVAYEQYF

d_gene: -
abundance: few
v_gene: TRBV7-9
j_gene: TRBJ2-5
CDR3nt: TGTGCCAGCAGCTCCCACGGCCAAGAGACCCAGTACTTC
CDR3aa: CASSSHGQETQYF

d_gene: TRBD1
abundance: -
v_gene: TRBV28
j_gene: TRBJ2-4
CDR3nt: TGTGCCAGCAGTGTCCCGGGACAGGGGAAGCTAGTCAAAAACATTCAGTACTTC
CDR3aa: CASSVPGQGKLVKNIQYF

d_gene: -
abundance: few
v_gene: TRBV5-1
j_gene: TRBJ2-6
CDR3nt: TGCGCCAGCAGCTTGTCTGCTGGGGCCAACGTCCTGACTTTC
CDR3aa: CASSLSAGANVLTF

d_gene: -
abundance: -
v_gene: TRBV2
j_gene: TRBJ2-5
CDR3nt: TGTGCCAGCAGTGCTCGGGGTGGAGAGACCCAGTACTTC
CDR3aa: CASSARGGETQYF

d_gene: TRBD1
abundance: -
v_gene: TRBV10-3
j_gene: TRBJ2-6
CDR3nt: TGTGCCATCAGAAATACCGGGACAGGGCAGATCCTAAACTCTGGGGCCAACGTCCTGACTTTC
CDR3aa: CAIRNTGTGQILNSGANVLTF

d_gene: -
abundance: -
v_gene: TRBV19
j_gene: TRBJ1-5
CDR3nt: TGTGCCACCCGACGACAGTACAATCAGCCCCAGCATTTT
CDR3aa: CATRRQYNQPQHF

d_gene: TRBD1
abundance: once
v_gene: TRBV4-3
j_gene: TRBJ2-7
CDR3nt: TGCGCCAGCAGCCAAGGGACAGGGAGACCCTACGAGCAGTACTTC
CDR3aa: CASSQGTGRPYEQYF

d_gene: -
abundance: few
v_gene: TRBV6-5
j_gene: TRBJ1-6
CDR3nt: TGTGCCAGCAGTTACTCTAGGTACGGGGAAAATTCACCCCTCCACTTT
CDR3aa: CASSYSRYGENSPLHF

d_gene: -
abundance: -
v_gene: TRBV27
j_gene: TRBJ1-6
CDR3nt: TGTGCCAGCAGTTTGGAGGGAAGGGTCTACGGTTCACCCCTCCACTTT
CDR3aa: CASSLEGRVYGSPLHF

d_gene: TRBD1
abundance: -
v_gene: TRBV6-1
j_gene: TRBJ1-5
CDR3nt: TGTGCCAGCAGCCTGACAGGGGGCAGTCAGCCCCAGCATTTT
CDR3aa: CASSLTGGSQPQHF

d_gene: -
abundance: -
v_gene: TRBV6-5
j_gene: TRBJ2-7
CDR3nt: TGTGCCAGCAGTTACACTACCGAGTCCTACGAGCAGTACTTC
CDR3aa: CASSYTTESYEQYF

d_gene: TRBD2
abundance: -
v_gene: TRBV4-3
j_gene: TRBJ2-2
CDR3nt: TGCGCCAGCAGCTATGGGGCGGGGGCGAACACCGGGGAGCTGTTTTTT
CDR3aa: CASSYGAGANTGELFF

d_gene: -
abundance: -
v_gene: TRBV5-4
j_gene: TRBJ1-1
CDR3nt: TGTGCCAGCAGCCTAGTGACAGAGAACACTGAAGCTTTCTTT
CDR3aa: CASSLVTENTEAFF

d_gene: -
abundance: -
v_gene: TRBV18
j_gene: TRBJ2-5
CDR3nt: TGTGCCAGCTCACCAAGTGGGGGGGCCGGAGAGACCCAGTACTTC
CDR3aa: CASSPSGGAGETQYF

d_gene: TRBD1
abundance: -
v_gene: TRBV9
j_gene: TRBJ2-1
CDR3nt: TGTGCCAGCAGCCCGCCCCGACAGGGGATGATCGATGAGCAGTTCTTC
CDR3aa: CASSPPRQGMIDEQFF

d_gene: -
abundance: -
v_gene: TRBV21-1
j_gene: TRBJ2-2
CDR3nt: TGTGCCACCTCGGGGACAAATGACACCGGGGAGCTGTTTTTT
CDR3aa: CATSGTNDTGELFF

d_gene: -
abundance: few
v_gene: TRBV5-6
j_gene: TRBJ1-2
CDR3nt: TGTGCCAGCAACACCTTCGCAGGGGAGAATAACGGCTATGGCTACACCTTC
CDR3aa: CASNTFAGENNGYGYTF

d_gene: TRBD1
abundance: -
v_gene: TRBV6-1
j_gene: TRBJ2-1
CDR3nt: TGTGCCAGCTTTGGGACAGCTCACAATGAGCAGTTCTTC
CDR3aa: CASFGTAHNEQFF

d_gene: -
abundance: -
v_gene: TRBV7-2
j_gene: TRBJ1-1
CDR3nt: TGTGCCAGCAGCTTATCAATGAACACTGAAGCTTTCTTT
CDR3aa: CASSLSMNTEAFF